This passage covers 30 T cell receptor beta chains from one sample sequenced in a study of Graves' ophthalmopathy and Graves' hyperthyroidism. Beta-chain TCR CDR3 regions were amplified from RNA transcripts. RT-PCR in the first round used HTBI primers; a second-round multiplex PCR followed. MiXCR was run by TCRdb on the multiplex PCR reads, yielding one entry per CDR3 protein. The sample consists of about 180,000 distinct CDR3 sequences, approximately 40% of them appearing once. Sequenced: peripheral blood. Every receptor here comes from a woman in her thirties or forties with Graves' ophthalmopathy.

J is TRBJ2-4 and V is TRBV4-1, with D tentatively TRBD1 (6 bases). Germline loops: CDR1 MGHRA, CDR2 YSYEKL. This CDR3 has 15 residues. V lost 0 bases to trimming and J lost 3 bases, with 9 bases between them. CDR3 nucleotides: TGCGCCAGCAGCCAAGATAAGGGGGACAAAAACATTCAGTACTTC. Its translation: CASSQDKGDKNIQYF.

J is TRBJ1-1 and V is TRBV10-3; possible D gene TRBD1, 5 bases. V lost 7 bases to trimming and J lost 7 bases, with 13 bases between them. The CDR3 length is 12 residues. Germline V CDR1 and CDR2: ENHRY, SYGVKD. The CDR3 reads CAITDSQGEAFF. The DNA for the CDR3 is TGTGCCATCACAGACAGTCAGGGTGAAGCTTTCTTT.

This clonotype was detected many times. The chain combines TRBV12-3 or TRBV12-4 with TRBJ2-7; a possible D gene is TRBD1 (5 bases). Trimming removed 1 base at V and 5 bases at J, with 15 bases between. The CDR3 consists of 15 residues. CDR3 nucleotide sequence: TGTGCCAGCAGTTTAGTGGGCAGGGCCCCCCACGAGCAGTACTTC. The encoded protein is CASSLVGRAPHEQYF.

The chain uses TRBV7-8 and TRBJ2-5, with TRBD2 as a possible D gene (5 bases). The CDR3 has 16 amino acids. The V end was cut by 2 bases, the J end by 5 bases, with 18 bases between. Germline V gives CDR1 SGHVS, CDR2 FQNEAQ. The CDR3 is CASSLSRLRAVETQYF. The CDR3 nucleotides are TGTGCCAGCAGCTTATCTCGCCTGCGGGCGGTGGAGACCCAGTACTTC.

This clonotype was seen a single time. CDR3 nucleotides: TGTGCCAGCAGCCGGAACCTTCCATATGGCTACACCTTC. This encodes CASSRNLPYGYTF. The rearrangement links TRBV13 to TRBJ1-2, with D unresolved. The CDR3 has 13 amino acids. V dropped 5 bases and J dropped 5 bases, with 12 bases sitting between them. Germline V gives CDR1 PRHDT, CDR2 FYEKMQ (reference sequence).

This rearrangement joins TRBV27 to TRBJ2-5; 10 bases are shared with TRBD2. There are 13 residues in the CDR3. Germline V CDR1 and CDR2: MNHEY, SMNVEV (reference sequence). V shed 9 bases and J 3 bases; nucleotides not matched to a gene: 4. The CDR3 sequence is CASQREGEETQYF. CDR3 nucleotides: TGTGCCAGTCAGCGGGAGGGTGAAGAGACCCAGTACTTC.

This chain links TRBV30 with TRBJ2-5; D ambiguous. Looked up from germline, CDR1 is GTSNPN and CDR2 is SVGIG (reference sequence). The CDR3 runs to 12 residues. Trimming took off 5 bases at V and 5 bases at J, with 12 bases between the two ends. CDR3: CAWGALVETQYF. The CDR3 coding sequence is TGTGCCTGGGGCGCTCTAGTGGAGACCCAGTACTTC.

The chain recombines TRBV12-5 with TRBJ2-2, with TRBD2 identical over 8 bases. This CDR3 region has 14 residues. The V gene's germline CDR1 is LGHNT and CDR2 FRNRAP. The J segment lost 6 bases and the V segment lost 4 bases, leaving 4 bases of the junction unmatched. In DNA form, the CDR3 reads TGTGCTAGTGGTTCCGGGGGGGGGCCCGGGGAGCTGTTTTTT. The encoded protein is CASGSGGGPGELFF.

This clonotype has a count of ten or more. The rearrangement links TRBV2 to TRBJ1-6; D unresolved. V shed 6 bases and J shed 7 bases, with 10 bases lying between them. Per germline, CDR1 SNHLY and CDR2 FYNNEI. CDR3 length: 13 amino acids. The CDR3: CASSQDRNSPLHF. The DNA for the CDR3 is TGTGCCAGCAGCCAGGACCGGAATTCACCCCTCCACTTT.

In its sample, this clonotype was seen many times. Being one base from a much bigger clone, this may be a read error. The chain couples TRBV25-1 to TRBJ1-2, with D perhaps matching TRBD1 (6 bases). CDR3 length: 12 amino acids. Trimming removed 6 bases at V and 4 bases at J, with 9 bases between. From germline, CDR1 is MGHDK and CDR2 SYGVNS. The DNA for the CDR3 is TGTGCCAGCAGCGGACAGTTCTATGGCTACACCTTC. It yields the protein CASSGQFYGYTF.

This clonotype was detected many times. The chain has TRBV7-2 and TRBJ1-2; a weak D match, TRBD1 (6 bases). V was shortened by 0 bases and J by 4 bases, with 15 bases between the two germline ends. This CDR3 has 16 amino acids. CDR1 is SGHTA, CDR2 FQGNSA, per germline. The chain's CDR3 is CASSLANRELVYGYTF. DNA of the CDR3: TGTGCCAGCAGCTTAGCAAACAGGGAGTTGGTCTATGGCTACACCTTC.

This clonotype was observed at least ten times. The V call is TRBV18, the J call TRBJ2-5; no reliable D call. CDR1 is KGHSH, CDR2 LQKENI, per germline. V was clipped by 0 bases and J by 0 bases, with 5 bases between them. The CDR3 is 14 amino acids. CDR3 amino acids: CASSPPLYQETQYF. CDR3 DNA: TGTGCCAGCTCACCACCACTATACCAAGAGACCCAGTACTTC.

This clonotype has a count of ten or more. This rearrangement joins TRBV7-9 to TRBJ2-6, with unresolved D. This CDR3 comprises 17 residues. Trimming stripped 1 base from V and 0 bases from J, with 10 bases between. Germline CDR1 is SEHNR and CDR2 is FQNEAQ (reference sequence). The CDR3 DNA reads TGTGCCAGCAGCTTAGGACGGATTACCTCTGGGGCCAACGTCCTGACTTTC. Protein sequence: CASSLGRITSGANVLTF.

This clonotype has ten or more counts. This rearrangement joins TRBV7-8 to TRBJ1-6; the match to TRBD1 covers 8 bases. Looked up from germline, CDR1 is SGHVS and CDR2 is FQNEAQ. After removal of 5 bases from V and 0 bases from J, the junction contained 12 bases not matched to a gene. The CDR3 has 19 residues. The CDR3 DNA follows: TGTGCCAGCAGCCTAAAGAGGGGACAGGAGAGCTCCTATAATTCACCCCTCCACTTT. As protein: CASSLKRGQESSYNSPLHF.

This clonotype showed up many times. The chain carries TRBV20-1 and TRBJ1-1, with a weak D call TRBD1 (5 bases). The CDR3 runs to 14 residues. The germline V gene encodes CDR1 DFQATT and CDR2 SNEGSKA (reference sequence). Trimming shortened V by 1 base and J by 1 base, and 10 bases separated the two germline ends. This CDR3 is CSARGGSGNTEAFF. The CDR3 nucleotides read TGCAGTGCTAGAGGGGGCAGCGGGAACACTGAAGCTTTCTTT.

This clonotype appeared many times. This chain links TRBV4-2 with TRBJ1-2; unclear D gene. V shed 1 base and J shed 6 bases, with 12 bases lying between them. The CDR3 consists of 14 residues. The germline CDR1 and CDR2 sequences are LGHNA and YNFKEQ. The DNA for the CDR3 is TGTGCCAGCAGCCAAGTTCCCCCGGGGAATGGCTACACCTTC. Translation gives CASSQVPPGNGYTF.

The chain is built from TRBV6-2 or TRBV6-3 and TRBJ2-5; D may be TRBD2 (6 bases). This CDR3 has 12 amino acids. Germline V gene data show CDR1 as MNHEY and CDR2 as SVGEGT. Trimming removed 2 bases at V and 7 bases at J, with 8 bases between. The DNA of the CDR3 is TGTGCCAGCAGTTACCTGGGGGGGACCCAGTACTTC. Its protein product is CASSYLGGTQYF.

This clonotype was seen repeatedly, ten times or more. The V gene is TRBV7-9, the J gene TRBJ1-6; D is uncertain. Trimming removed 5 bases from V and 9 bases from J, with 11 bases in between. The CDR3 runs to 13 residues. Germline assignment: CDR1 SEHNR and CDR2 FQNEAQ (reference sequence). In DNA, the CDR3 is TGTGCCAGCAGCCGAACGGCCGGTTCACCCCTCCACTTT. Protein: CASSRTAGSPLHF.

Many counts were recorded for this clonotype. The chain recombines TRBV11-2 with TRBJ2-7, with 13 bases aligning to TRBD2. V was clipped by 3 bases and J by 6 bases; unmatched bases: 5. This CDR3 contains 15 residues. Per germline, CDR1 SGHAT and CDR2 FQNNGV. CDR3 coding DNA: TGTGCCAGCAGCTTTCGACTAGCGGGAGGACCCGAGCAGTACTTC. It specifies CASSFRLAGGPEQYF. The whole variable domain, filled in from reference TRBV11-2 and TRBJ2-7, reads EAGVAQSPRYKIIEKRQSVAFWCNPISGHATLYWYQQILGQGPKLLIQFQNNGVVDDSQLPKDRFSAERLKGVDSTLKIQPAKLEDSAVYLCASSFRLAGGPEQYFGPGTRLTVT.

The sample holds many counts of this clonotype. This chain links TRBV11-1 with TRBJ1-1; D remains unclear. With 1 base removed from V and 4 bases from J, the gap between germline ends came to 13 bases. Germline CDR1 and CDR2: SGHAT and FQDESV (reference sequence). This CDR3 is 15 amino acids long. CDR3 loop: CASSLDWSDSTEAFF. The CDR3 nucleotides read TGTGCCAGCAGCTTAGACTGGTCGGATAGCACTGAAGCTTTCTTT. The variable domain in full, with the rest retrieved from reference TRBV11-1 and TRBJ1-1, is EAEVAQSPRYKITEKSQAVAFWCDPISGHATLYWYRQILGQGPELLVQFQDESVVDDSQLPKDRFSAERLKGVDSTLKIQPAELGDSAMYLCASSLDWSDSTEAFFGQGTRLTVV.

CDR3 residues: CASSSTGRENIQYF. CDR3 nucleotide sequence: TGTGCCAGCAGTAGCACAGGGAGGGAAAACATTCAGTACTTC. The V call is TRBV28, the J call TRBJ2-4, with D maybe TRBD2 (7 bases). This CDR3 is built from 14 residues. Germline CDR1 and CDR2: MDHEN and SYDVKM. Trimming removed 5 bases from V and 5 bases from J, with 13 bases in between. Full variable domain (rest looked up from reference TRBV28 and TRBJ2-4): DVKVTQSSRYLVKRTGEKVFLECVQDMDHENMFWYRQDPGLGLRLIYFSYDVKMKEKGDIPEGYSVSREKKERFSLILESASTNQTSMYLCASSSTGRENIQYFGAGTRLSVL.

This clonotype was detected ten times or more. The CDR3 region is CSALLPGETQYF. The CDR3 nucleotides read TGCAGCGCTCTACTCCCGGGGGAGACCCAGTACTTC. The chain joins TRBV29-1 to TRBJ2-5; D is perhaps TRBD2 (5 bases). V lost 7 bases to trimming and J lost 5 bases, with 14 bases between them. Germline values: CDR1 SQVTM, CDR2 ANQGSEA. There are 12 residues in the CDR3. Using reference TRBV29-1 and TRBJ2-5 for the parts outside the CDR3, the full variable domain is SAVISQKPSRDICQRGTSLTIQCQVDSQVTMMFWYRQQPGQSLTLIATANQGSEATYESGFVIDKFPISRPNLTFSTLTVSNMSPEDSSIYLCSALLPGETQYFGPGTRLLVL.

This clonotype was recorded at least ten times. The chain links TRBV28 to TRBJ2-7, with D perhaps being TRBD1 or TRBD2 (5 bases each). This CDR3 is built from 13 residues. V shed 6 bases and J shed 7 bases, with 16 bases lying between them. The germline CDR1 and CDR2 sequences are MDHEN and SYDVKM. The CDR3 reads CASRPGTVREQYF. Here the CDR3 DNA reads TGTGCCAGCAGACCGGGGACGGTCCGAGAGCAGTACTTC.

This clonotype was detected many times. V is TRBV6-5 and J is TRBJ2-7; TRBD1 is a possible D gene (6 bases). This CDR3 comprises 15 residues. Germline CDR1 and CDR2: MNHEY and SVGAGI. V was trimmed by 5 bases and J by 7 bases, leaving 21 bases between them. The CDR3 sequence: CASSPQGKAVGEQYF. The CDR3 coding sequence is TGTGCCAGCAGTCCACAGGGAAAGGCGGTCGGGGAGCAGTACTTC.

Many counts were recorded for this clonotype. The rearrangement links TRBV24-1 to TRBJ1-5, with D hard to call. Between the trimmed V and J ends, which lost 6 bases and 0 bases, there was a span of 11 bases. Germline V CDR1 and CDR2: KGHDR, SFDVKD. This CDR3 has 15 amino acids. CDR3 nucleotides: TGTGCCACCAGTATACGGCCCGATAGCAATCAGCCCCAGCATTTT. Translating gives CATSIRPDSNQPQHF.

This clonotype showed up many times. The chain has TRBV12-3 or TRBV12-4 and TRBJ2-7; possibly TRBD1 or TRBD2 for D (5 bases each). This CDR3 comprises 13 residues. The V end lost 5 bases, the J end lost 0 bases, and 8 bases lay between the germline ends. CDR3 region: CASSRDPSYEQYF. The CDR3 nucleotides read TGTGCCAGCAGTAGGGACCCCTCCTACGAGCAGTACTTC.

The J gene is TRBJ2-7, the V gene TRBV11-2; TRBD2 matches at 8 bases. The CDR3 has 16 amino acids. V lost 1 base and J lost 0; bases outside the gene matches: 5. Germline CDR1 reads SGHAT; CDR2 reads FQNNGV. The CDR3, as DNA: TGTGCCAGCAGCTTAGGGGGTGCGGGAGGCTCCTACGAGCAGTACTTC. Its protein product is CASSLGGAGGSYEQYF.

This clonotype showed up many times. This sequence joins TRBV19 and TRBJ2-5; possible D gene TRBD1, 6 bases. The germline CDR1 and CDR2 sequences are LNHDA and SQIVND (reference sequence). Deletions cut 8 bases from V and 3 bases from J, with 16 bases between. The CDR3 loop spans 14 amino acids. Written as DNA, the CDR3 is TGTGCCAGTTCTGAGGACAGATTTAAAGAGACCCAGTACTTC. It codes for CASSEDRFKETQYF.

CDR3 sequence reads: CASTTVQSGELFF. The CDR3 DNA reads as TGTGCCAGCACCACTGTCCAGTCCGGGGAGCTGTTTTTT. This sequence joins TRBV6-1 and TRBJ2-2, with D unresolved. The V end was cut by 7 bases, the J end by 6 bases, with 12 bases between. The germline gives CDR1 MNHNS, CDR2 SASEGT. CDR3 length: 13 amino acids.

This clonotype was observed many times. The chain employs TRBV5-6 and TRBJ1-2, with a tentative D call TRBD1 (6 bases). Germline loops: CDR1 SGHDT, CDR2 YYEEEE. The CDR3 length is 14 residues. V lost 2 bases and J lost 8, with 16 bases in between. Here the CDR3 reads CASSFYRVSSGYTF. DNA of the CDR3: TGTGCCAGCAGCTTCTACAGGGTATCTTCGGGCTACACCTTC.